This TCR beta chain was identified in a study of T cells after yellow fever vaccination. This CDR3 comprises 14 residues. Germline V gives CDR1 LNHDA, CDR2 SQIVND (reference sequence). V gave up 2 bases and J gave up 6 bases, with 10 bases separating them. TCRdb re-called the 5' RACE reads with MiXCR, one entry per CDR3 protein. The sample includes over 300,000 distinct CDR3 sequences, roughly 4% seen only once; the top ten take around 23%. This clonotype was recorded a few times. The V and J genes are TRBV19 and TRBJ2-2; a weak D match, TRBD2 (6 bases). The sequenced sample was PBMCs, obtained 5 days after the yellow fever booster vaccination. The sequence was collected from a young man who received the YFV17D yellow fever vaccine. In DNA form, the CDR3 reads TGTGCCAGTAGTATATGGGGGGACGCCGGGGAGCTGTTTTTT. This encodes CASSIWGDAGELFF.